Described below is a single T cell receptor (beta chain) sequence and its context. The antigen remains unidentified. Data came from immunoSEQ multiplex PCR; TCRdb stores just in-frame clones and leaves some out. In the table there are under 170,000 clones, roughly 90% of which are singletons. These data belong to a study of T cell responses to AZD1222 COVID-19 vaccine. Findings and caveats of the study: Clonal diversity was possibly underestimated, and the donors were mostly white British, with more females. Only 6 or 7 AZD1222 recipients tested seropositive at baseline.

The ends were cut back, 1 base at V and 6 bases at J, with 19 bases in the middle. The CDR3 consists of 17 residues. Germline V gives CDR1 MGHRA, CDR2 YSYEKL. The sample was peripheral blood, taken 28 days after the second AZD1222 dose. This sequence originates from an adult who received the AZD1222 COVID-19 vaccine. This sequence joins TRBV4-1 and TRBJ2-1, with D possibly TRBD2 on 6 matching bases. The CDR3 DNA reads as TGCGCCAGCAGCCAAGTTGCGGGCGAAGCTAGCGCCAATGAGCAGTTCTTC. It translates to CASSQVAGEASANEQFF.